The 10 T cell receptor beta chains below were found in one sample sequenced in a study of cytotoxic CD8 clonotypes in ibrutinib-treated CLL. Clones were sequenced by immunoSEQ multiplex PCR, and TCRdb holds only the in-frame ones, with some missing. The repertoire has around 20,000 clones, about 75% of them found once; the top ten carry less than 7.5%. The source material was PBMCs, sampled before ibrutinib treatment. These receptors all come from a human donor with chronic lymphocytic leukemia.

The rearrangement uses TRBV28 and TRBJ2-1, with TRBD1 as a possible D gene (6 bases). The length of the CDR3 is 14 residues. V was cut by 6 bases and J by 6 bases, with 15 bases left in between. CDR1 and CDR2 (germline): MDHEN, SYDVKM. The chain's CDR3 is CASRQILQGNEQFF. CDR3 nucleotides: TGTGCCAGCAGGCAAATCCTACAGGGCAATGAGCAGTTCTTC.

J is TRBJ1-1 and V is TRBV15, with D possibly TRBD1 on 6 matching bases. This CDR3 is built from 17 residues. V shed 3 bases and J shed 1 base, with 18 bases lying between them. Germline loops: CDR1 LNHNV, CDR2 YYDKDF (reference sequence). Written as DNA, the CDR3 is TGTGCCACCAGCAGGGGACCGTACAGGGCTAGGAACACTGAAGCTTTCTTT. Encoded protein: CATSRGPYRARNTEAFF.

This clone has only one observation. This chain uses TRBV6-1 with TRBJ2-1; 10 nucleotides align to TRBD2. This CDR3 has 18 residues. The V and J ends lost 4 bases and 4 bases, in that order; junction bases with no gene match: 13. Germline CDR1 is MNHNS and CDR2 is SASEGT. CDR3 nucleotide sequence: TGTGCCAGCAGTGCGTCATTTGGACTAGCGGTAATATACAATGAGCAGTTCTTC. Translated, it gives CASSASFGLAVIYNEQFF.

The chain employs TRBV5-1 and TRBJ1-4; 10 nucleotides align to TRBD1. The CDR3 is 15 residues long. CDR1 is SGHRS and CDR2 is YFSETQ in the germline V gene. The junction had 5 bases not matched to a gene; V was cut back by 2 bases and J by 7 bases. CDR3 sequence reads: CASSFPGQGREKLFF. CDR3 bases: TGCGCCAGCAGCTTTCCGGGACAGGGGCGTGAAAAACTGTTTTTT.

The V and J genes are TRBV7-3 and TRBJ2-5, with 10 bases fitting TRBD2. The CDR3 is made up of 15 amino acids. Germline CDR1 and CDR2: SGHTA and FQGTGA. With V trimmed by 3 bases and J by 5 bases, 6 bases remained unmatched. In nucleotides, the CDR3 is TGTGCCAGCAGCTTGTCCGGGACTAGCGCGGAGACCCAGTACTTC. It encodes CASSLSGTSAETQYF.

Only one count was recorded for this clone. V and J are TRBV28 and TRBJ2-1, with a weak D call TRBD2 (6 bases). The CDR3 is made up of 16 amino acids. V was cut by 2 bases and J by 4 bases, with 15 bases left in between. The germline V gene encodes CDR1 MDHEN and CDR2 SYDVKM. The CDR3 DNA reads TGTGCCAGCAGTTTAGGGACCAGCGGGCCGTACAATGAGCAGTTCTTC. This translates into CASSLGTSGPYNEQFF.

The gene calls are TRBV19 and TRBJ1-6, with a possible D match to TRBD1 (5 bases). The CDR3 is made up of 13 amino acids. Germline lookup yields CDR1 LNHDA and CDR2 SQIVND (reference sequence). V lost 8 bases and J lost 3, with 8 bases in between. This CDR3 is CASGDSYNSPLHF. CDR3 coding DNA: TGTGCCAGTGGAGACAGCTATAATTCACCCCTCCACTTT. The variable domain in full, with the rest retrieved from reference TRBV19 and TRBJ1-6, is DGGITQSPKYLFRKEGQNVTLSCEQNLNHDAMYWYRQDPGQGLRLIYYSQIVNDFQKGDIAEGYSVSREKKESFPLTVTSAQKNPTAFYLCASGDSYNSPLHFGNGTRLTVT.

The chain joins TRBV5-1 to TRBJ2-7; perhaps TRBD2 as D (6 bases). V shed 2 bases and J shed 5 bases, with 14 bases lying between them. Per the germline V gene, CDR1 is SGHRS and CDR2 is YFSETQ. The CDR3 totals 14 residues. DNA of the CDR3: TGCGCCAGCAGCTTTATGTCTAGCGAAAACGAGCAGTACTTC. The encoded protein is CASSFMSSENEQYF.

This rearrangement joins TRBV7-3 to TRBJ2-1; weak D call: TRBD1 (6 bases). Trimming took 4 bases from V and 6 from J, leaving 16 bases between them. This CDR3 has 15 residues. The germline gives CDR1 SGHTA, CDR2 FQGTGA. For the CDR3, the DNA is TGTGCCAGCAGCTCAAGACAGGCGGGTTCCAATGAGCAGTTCTTC. This codes for CASSSRQAGSNEQFF. Full variable domain (missing parts from reference TRBV7-3 and TRBJ2-1): GAGVSQTPSNKVTEKGKYVELRCDPISGHTALYWYRQSLGQGPEFLIYFQGTGAADDSGLPNDRFFAVRPEGSVSTLKIQRTERGDSAVYLCASSSRQAGSNEQFFGPGTRLTVL.

The chain employs TRBV5-6 and TRBJ2-6, with TRBD2 as a possible D gene (6 bases). Per germline, CDR1 SGHDT and CDR2 YYEEEE. The CDR3 runs 17 residues. V dropped 3 bases and J dropped 0 bases, with 13 bases sitting between them. The CDR3 loop is CASSWGTSPSGANVLTF. The CDR3 region has the DNA TGTGCCAGCAGCTGGGGGACTTCTCCCTCTGGGGCCAACGTCCTGACTTTC.